Shown below are 12 T cell receptor beta chains from a single sample sequenced in a study of blood T cell repertoires in COVID-19. Produced via immunoSEQ multiplex PCR; TCRdb's table is partial and in-frame only. The sample carries approximately 450,000 clones, about 89% recorded once. Sequencing was carried out using peripheral blood. Source of these receptors: a woman under 40 with acute or convalescent COVID-19.

The chain links TRBV28 to TRBJ2-2; D is undetermined. Trimming removed 6 bases from V and 6 bases from J, with 20 bases in between. The CDR3 covers 16 residues. The V gene's germline CDR1 is MDHEN and CDR2 SYDVKM. CDR3 amino acids: CASRTAWLEVPGELFF. CDR3 in DNA: TGTGCCAGCAGGACGGCTTGGCTAGAAGTTCCCGGGGAGCTGTTTTTT. The entire variable domain, with the rest obtained from reference TRBV28 and TRBJ2-2, is as follows: DVKVTQSSRYLVKRTGEKVFLECVQDMDHENMFWYRQDPGLGLRLIYFSYDVKMKEKGDIPEGYSVSREKKERFSLILESASTNQTSMYLCASRTAWLEVPGELFFGEGSRLTVL.

The chain combines TRBV5-1 with TRBJ2-2, with D hard to call. CDR1 SGHRS and CDR2 YFSETQ come from the germline V gene. This CDR3 has 13 amino acids. V was clipped by 0 bases and J by 4 bases, with 4 bases between them. CDR3 in amino acids: CASSLGSTGELFF. The CDR3 bases are TGCGCCAGCAGCTTGGGGAGCACCGGGGAGCTGTTTTTT.

V usage is TRBV6-5 and J usage is TRBJ2-7; 10 nucleotides line up with TRBD1. Per germline, CDR1 MNHEY and CDR2 SVGAGI. The CDR3 spans 14 residues. The ends lost 7 bases at V and 4 bases at J; junction bases unmatched: 7. CDR3 loop: CASTETGGGYEQYF. DNA of the CDR3: TGTGCCAGCACCGAGACAGGGGGCGGTTACGAGCAGTACTTC.

This clone was seen a single time. The chain carries TRBV27 and TRBJ1-2; D is unresolved. Trimming took off 3 bases at V and 4 bases at J, with 9 bases between the two ends. From germline, CDR1 is MNHEY and CDR2 SMNVEV (reference sequence). The CDR3 spans 13 residues. This CDR3 reads CASSFGRSYGYTF. CDR3 DNA: TGTGCCAGCAGTTTCGGGAGGTCCTATGGCTACACCTTC.

The V gene is TRBV3-1 (or the pseudogene TRBV3-2), the J gene TRBJ1-3, with D uncertain. The CDR3 has 14 amino acids. The germline gives CDR1 LGHDT, CDR2 YNNKEL (reference sequence). With 2 bases removed from V and 0 bases from J, the gap between germline ends came to 5 bases. CDR3 protein: CASSQSGSGNTIYF. The CDR3 coding sequence is TGTGCCAGCAGCCAATCAGGCTCTGGAAACACCATATATTTT.

This clone was recorded only once. The chain recombines TRBV20-1 with TRBJ2-1; maybe TRBD2 (6 bases). This CDR3 spans 11 amino acids. Germline loops: CDR1 DFQATT, CDR2 SNEGSKA (reference sequence). The V end was cut by 5 bases, the J end by 12 bases, with 14 bases between. The CDR3 DNA is TGCAGTGCTCCGCGGGGTCCCCTGCAGTTCTTC. This encodes CSAPRGPLQFF.

This clone was detected a few times. The identical CDR3 is also encoded by other nucleotide sequences in the sample. This sequence joins TRBV4-1 and TRBJ1-5; D remains ambiguous. The V gene lost 1 base and the J gene lost 2 bases, with 6 bases spanning the gap. Germline CDR1 and CDR2: MGHRA and YSYEKL. There are 14 residues in the CDR3. This CDR3 reads CASSQGAGNQPQHF. DNA of the CDR3: TGCGCCAGCAGCCAAGGGGCAGGCAATCAGCCCCAGCATTTT.

The gene calls are TRBV11-1 and TRBJ2-7, with D possibly TRBD1 on 6 matching bases. The germline V gene encodes CDR1 SGHAT and CDR2 FQDESV (reference sequence). The length of the CDR3 is 15 residues. V lost 5 bases and J 3 bases, leaving 17 bases between the germline ends. CDR3 sequence reads: CASSLTLGQVYEQYF. CDR3 DNA sequence: TGTGCCAGCAGCCTAACCTTGGGACAAGTCTACGAGCAGTACTTC. Full variable domain (missing parts from reference TRBV11-1 and TRBJ2-7): EAEVAQSPRYKITEKSQAVAFWCDPISGHATLYWYRQILGQGPELLVQFQDESVVDDSQLPKDRFSAERLKGVDSTLKIQPAELGDSAMYLCASSLTLGQVYEQYFGPGTRLTVT.

The chain recombines TRBV28 with TRBJ2-3; no definite D call. Per germline, CDR1 MDHEN and CDR2 SYDVKM. Trimming removed 4 bases from V and 5 bases from J, with 4 bases in between. This CDR3 is 11 amino acids long. The CDR3 nucleotides read TGTGCCAGCAGTTATCGAGATACGCAGTATTTT. Protein product: CASSYRDTQYF.

Notes on this clone: One end of the junction does not line up with germline, which may come from a read error. The chain couples TRBV4-2 to TRBJ2-3, with D tentatively TRBD1 (5 bases). The germline V gene encodes CDR1 LGHNA and CDR2 YNFKEQ. The CDR3 length is 16 residues. CDR3 in DNA: TGTGCCAGCAGCCAAGAATCATCTAGAACGACAGCTACGCAGTATTTT. Its translation is CASSQESSRTTATQYF.

The chain uses TRBV18 and TRBJ2-7, with D possibly matching TRBD1 (5 bases). Trimming shortened V by 6 bases and J by 1 base, and 16 bases separated the two germline ends. This CDR3 comprises 15 residues. CDR1 is KGHSH, CDR2 LQKENI, per germline. The CDR3 DNA reads TGTGCCAGCTCCCCAACAGGCCAAGCTTCCTACGAGCAGTACTTC. Translation: CASSPTGQASYEQYF.

J is TRBJ1-1 and V is TRBV6-1; no definite D call. With 1 base removed from V and 2 bases from J, the gap between germline ends came to 14 bases. CDR1 MNHNS and CDR2 SASEGT come from the germline V gene. This CDR3 contains 16 residues. The CDR3 is CASSEVADYKNTEAFF. CDR3 coding DNA: TGTGCCAGCAGTGAAGTTGCAGATTATAAAAACACTGAAGCTTTCTTT.